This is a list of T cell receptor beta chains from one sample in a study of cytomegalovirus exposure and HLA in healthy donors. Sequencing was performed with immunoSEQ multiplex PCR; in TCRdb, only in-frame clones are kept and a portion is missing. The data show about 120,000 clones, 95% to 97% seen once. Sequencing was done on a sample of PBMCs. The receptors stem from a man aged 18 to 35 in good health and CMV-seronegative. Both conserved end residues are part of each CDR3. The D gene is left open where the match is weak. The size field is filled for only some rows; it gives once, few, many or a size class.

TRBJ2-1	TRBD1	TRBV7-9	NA	CASTMGTGGGNEQFF	TGTGCCAGCACCATGGGGACAGGGGGCGGGAATGAGCAGTTCTTC
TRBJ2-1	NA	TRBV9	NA	CASSVGIQDNEQFF	TGTGCCAGCAGCGTAGGAATACAGGACAATGAGCAGTTCTTC
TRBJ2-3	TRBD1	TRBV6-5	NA	CATNRQGFADTQYF	TGTGCCACCAATCGACAGGGTTTCGCAGATACGCAGTATTTT
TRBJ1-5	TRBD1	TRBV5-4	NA	CASSLGGTGGYQPQHF	TGTGCCAGCAGCTTGGGAGGGACAGGGGGCTATCAGCCCCAGCATTTT
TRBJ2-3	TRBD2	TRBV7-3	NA	CASSLAGEEDTQYF	TGTGCCAGCAGCTTAGCGGGAGAGGAAGATACGCAGTATTTT
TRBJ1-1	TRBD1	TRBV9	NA	CASSVEAGTGAVNTEAFF	TGTGCCAGCAGCGTAGAAGCCGGGACAGGGGCCGTGAACACTGAAGCTTTCTTT
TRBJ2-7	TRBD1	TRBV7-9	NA	CASSSMTGATYEQYF	TGTGCCAGCAGCTCTATGACAGGGGCCACCTACGAGCAGTACTTC
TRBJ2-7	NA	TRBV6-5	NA	CASSSYRVAYEQYF	TGTGCCAGCAGTTCATACAGGGTAGCCTACGAGCAGTACTTC
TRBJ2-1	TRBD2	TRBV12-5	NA	CASGFLALLAGGPSVINEQFF	TGTGCTAGTGGTTTCCTTGCCCTCCTAGCGGGAGGGCCCTCGGTGATAAATGAGCAGTTCTTC
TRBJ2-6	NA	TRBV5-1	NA	CASSLDGGELRTVLTF	TGCGCCAGCAGCTTGGATGGCGGTGAGCTTCGCACCGTCCTGACTTTC
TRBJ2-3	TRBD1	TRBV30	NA	CAWSWGQPDDTQYF	TGTGCCTGGAGTTGGGGACAGCCGGATGATACGCAGTATTTT
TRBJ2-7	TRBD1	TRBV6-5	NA	CATINRDRVPYEQYF	TGTGCCACCATAAACCGGGACAGGGTCCCCTACGAGCAGTACTTC
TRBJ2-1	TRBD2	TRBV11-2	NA	CASSKTSGNNEQFF	TGTGCCAGCAGCAAGACTAGCGGGAACAATGAGCAGTTCTTC
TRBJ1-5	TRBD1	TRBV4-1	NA	CASSQDRDRVQPQHF	TGCGCCAGCAGCCAAGACCGGGACAGGGTTCAGCCCCAGCATTTT
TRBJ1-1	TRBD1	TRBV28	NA	CASSPQGQLEAFF	TGTGCCAGCAGTCCGCAGGGACAGCTTGAAGCTTTCTTT
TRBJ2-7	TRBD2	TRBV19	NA	CASSGGLAGIYEQYF	TGTGCCAGTAGTGGGGGGCTAGCGGGGATCTACGAGCAGTACTTC
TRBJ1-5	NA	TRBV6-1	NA	CAISRGGNQPQHF	TGTGCCATCTCCAGGGGTGGCAATCAGCCCCAGCATTTT
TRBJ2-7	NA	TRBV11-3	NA	CASSFGGGYEQYF	TGTGCCAGCAGCTTCGGTGGCGGTTACGAGCAGTACTTC
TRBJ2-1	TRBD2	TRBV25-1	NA	CASSFSSGRADEQFF	TGTGCCAGCAGTTTCTCTAGCGGGAGGGCCGATGAGCAGTTCTTC
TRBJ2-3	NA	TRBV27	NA	CASSLSRVWDTFTDTQYF	TGTGCCAGCAGTTTATCAAGGGTGTGGGACACCTTCACAGATACGCAGTATTTT
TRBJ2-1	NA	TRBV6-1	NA	CASFPVQGYNEQFF	TGTGCCAGCTTCCCCGTTCAGGGTTACAATGAGCAGTTCTTC
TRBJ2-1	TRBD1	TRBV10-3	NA	CAISDVEGTGRNEQFF	TGTGCCATCAGTGATGTTGAAGGGACAGGGCGCAATGAGCAGTTCTTC
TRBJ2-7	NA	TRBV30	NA	CAWSEGGDYEQYF	TGTGCCTGGAGCGAGGGGGGGGACTACGAGCAGTACTTC
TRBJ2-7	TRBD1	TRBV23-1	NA	CASSHRIRDRGDEQYF	TGCGCCAGCAGTCATAGGATCCGGGACAGGGGCGACGAGCAGTACTTC
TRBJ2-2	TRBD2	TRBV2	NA	CASSPRGSTGELFF	TGTGCCAGCAGCCCACGCGGGAGTACCGGGGAGCTGTTTTTT
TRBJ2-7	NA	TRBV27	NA	CASSSPPVGEGLLGQYF	TGTGCCAGCAGTTCCCCCCCGGTCGGAGAGGGTCTGTTGGGGCAGTACTTC
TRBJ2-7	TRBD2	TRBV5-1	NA	CASSLFERDFTYEQYF	TGCGCCAGCAGCTTGTTTGAGCGGGACTTCACCTACGAGCAGTACTTC
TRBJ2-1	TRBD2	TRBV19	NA	CATRGLAGDNEQFF	TGTGCCACCAGGGGACTAGCGGGAGACAATGAGCAGTTCTTC
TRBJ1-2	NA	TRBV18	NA	CASSQPQVYYGYTF	TGTGCCAGCTCGCAACCACAGGTTTACTATGGCTACACCTTC
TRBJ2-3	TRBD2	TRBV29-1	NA	CSVRAGVVVGDTQYF	TGCAGCGTTAGAGCGGGAGTGGTAGTAGGAGATACGCAGTATTTT
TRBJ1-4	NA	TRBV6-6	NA	CASSPGGGEKLFF	TGTGCCAGCAGCCCGGGGGGTGGGGAAAAACTGTTTTTT
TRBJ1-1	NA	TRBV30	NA	CAWSVSLADTEAFF	TGTGCCTGGAGTGTATCGTTAGCGGACACTGAAGCTTTCTTT
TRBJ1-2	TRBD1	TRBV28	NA	CASRSTGGADGYTF	TGTGCCAGCAGATCCACAGGGGGCGCGGATGGCTACACCTTC
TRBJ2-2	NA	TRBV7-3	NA	CASSLSAAIRAGELFF	TGTGCCAGCAGCTTAAGTGCCGCTATTCGCGCCGGGGAGCTGTTTTTT
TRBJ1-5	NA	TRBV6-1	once	CASSEPNQPQHF	TGTGCCAGCAGTGAACCAAATCAGCCCCAGCATTTT
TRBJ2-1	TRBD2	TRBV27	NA	CASSSLGLAGVNEQFF	TGTGCCAGCAGTTCTCTCGGACTAGCGGGAGTGAATGAGCAGTTCTTC
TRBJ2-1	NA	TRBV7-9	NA	CASSEQGWESEQFF	TGTGCCAGCAGCGAACAGGGATGGGAGTCTGAGCAGTTCTTC
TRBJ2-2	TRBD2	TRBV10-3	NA	CAISESRAGGPGELFF	TGTGCCATCAGTGAGTCGAGGGCGGGAGGCCCCGGGGAGCTGTTTTTT
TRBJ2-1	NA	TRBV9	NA	CASSTDGQYNEQFF	TGTGCCAGCAGCACAGATGGACAGTACAATGAGCAGTTCTTC
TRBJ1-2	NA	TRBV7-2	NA	CASSFGSYGYTF	TGTGCCAGCAGCTTTGGCAGCTATGGCTACACCTTC